The 9 T cell receptor beta chains below come from one sample, sequenced in a study of cytotoxic CD8 clonotypes in ibrutinib-treated CLL. Sequencing used immunoSEQ multiplex PCR; TCRdb keeps in-frame clones, though not all of them. The sample yields fewer than 150,000 clones, under 90% seen once. Sample: PBMCs, taken after 24 months of ibrutinib treatment. Receptors were obtained from a human donor with chronic lymphocytic leukemia.

The CDR3 nucleotides are TGCGCCAGCAGCTTGGACGGGACAGGGTATGGCGAGCAGTACTTC. Its protein product is CASSLDGTGYGEQYF. This sequence joins TRBV5-1 and TRBJ2-7; 9 bases match TRBD1. The CDR3 length is 15 residues. With 0 bases clipped from V and 6 bases from J, the junction kept 7 bases outside the gene matches. Germline CDR1 is SGHRS and CDR2 is YFSETQ.

The chain uses TRBV18 and TRBJ1-5; maybe TRBD1 (5 bases). The CDR3 sequence is 15 residues long. CDR1 and CDR2 (germline): KGHSH, LQKENI. V lost 3 bases and J lost 4, with 13 bases in between. As DNA, the CDR3 is TGTGCCAGCTCACCGGGGCTACCTCAAAATCAGCCCCAGCATTTT. The encoded protein is CASSPGLPQNQPQHF.

This clone was recorded a few times. V gene TRBV28 combines with J gene TRBJ2-2, with unresolved D. This CDR3 region has 12 residues. Germline V lookup: CDR1 MDHEN, CDR2 SYDVKM. The V and J ends lost 6 bases and 1 base respectively, with 3 bases between them. CDR3 in amino acids: CASSRNTGELFF. The CDR3 DNA sequence: TGTGCCAGCAGCAGGAACACCGGGGAGCTGTTTTTT.

V and J are TRBV6-6 and TRBJ1-2; 10 bases align to TRBD1. V trimming: 5 bases; J trimming: 4 bases; junction bases outside the gene matches: 7. Germline V gene lookup returns CDR1 MNHNY and CDR2 SVGAGI (reference sequence). The CDR3 covers 15 residues. CDR3 in amino acids: CASSTRDRGSYGYTF. CDR3 coding DNA: TGTGCCAGCAGTACCCGGGACAGGGGCTCCTATGGCTACACCTTC.

The chain employs TRBV28 and TRBJ2-1, with 7 bases aligning to TRBD2. Germline loops: CDR1 MDHEN, CDR2 SYDVKM. The CDR3 runs to 16 residues. J was trimmed by 4 bases and V by 6 bases; bases with no gene match: 12. CDR3 in DNA: TGTGCCAGCAGCCCCGTCCGGGGGGTGAAGTACAATGAGCAGTTCTTC. It is translated as CASSPVRGVKYNEQFF. The full variable domain, its missing parts supplied by reference TRBV28 and TRBJ2-1, is DVKVTQSSRYLVKRTGEKVFLECVQDMDHENMFWYRQDPGLGLRLIYFSYDVKMKEKGDIPEGYSVSREKKERFSLILESASTNQTSMYLCASSPVRGVKYNEQFFGPGTRLTVL.

The J gene is TRBJ2-7, the V gene TRBV29-1; no clear D. From germline, CDR1 is SQVTM and CDR2 ANQGSEA. Trimming left V 1 base short and J 12 bases short, with 16 bases between. The CDR3 runs to 12 residues. CDR3 nucleotides: TGCAGCGTTGAAGGGGCGGCAGGCCGGTTGTACTTC. Protein sequence: CSVEGAAGRLYF.

The rearrangement uses TRBV30 and TRBJ1-2; D is uncertain. Per the germline V gene, CDR1 is GTSNPN and CDR2 is SVGIG (reference sequence). The CDR3 length is 13 residues. V was trimmed by 0 bases and J by 7 bases, leaving 12 bases between them. This chain's CDR3 is CAWSVYGRSGYTF. The CDR3 bases are TGTGCCTGGAGTGTATATGGCAGGTCTGGCTACACCTTC.

This chain links TRBV4-1 with TRBJ2-7; 7 positions match TRBD1. CDR3 length: 14 amino acids. Germline trimming cut 0 bases from V and 6 bases from J; bases unmatched to any gene: 5. Germline loops: CDR1 MGHRA, CDR2 YSYEKL. CDR3 DNA sequence: TGCGCCAGCAGCCAAGATACAGGGGCCTTCGAGCAGTACTTC. Protein product: CASSQDTGAFEQYF.

V gene TRBV27 combines with J gene TRBJ2-5; no clear D gene. V lost 5 bases, J lost 2 bases, and 12 bases lay in between. CDR1 is MNHEY and CDR2 is SMNVEV in the germline V gene (reference sequence). There are 14 residues in the CDR3. This CDR3 is CASSPIGRQETQYF. The CDR3 DNA is TGTGCCAGCAGTCCAATAGGCAGACAAGAGACCCAGTACTTC.